The T cell receptor beta chain under discussion was sequenced for a study of cytomegalovirus exposure and HLA in healthy donors. Study-level findings and limits: Later analysis suggested most CMV-associated TCR beta chains were HLA-restricted.

Trimming pared 4 bases from V and 0 bases from J, leaving 16 bases between. The CDR3 sequence is 16 residues long. Germline V gene lookup returns CDR1 MNHNY and CDR2 SVGAGI (reference sequence). Points on this clone: Its target is not known.

The PCR ran on 60 Vbeta and 13 Jbeta primers. Sequencing was performed with immunoSEQ multiplex PCR; in TCRdb, only in-frame clones are kept and a portion is missing. This table lists 200,000 to 250,000 clones. Sequenced material: PBMCs. This receptor was obtained from a girl aged 2 to 10 in good health and CMV-seropositive. The chain employs TRBV6-6 and TRBJ2-7; the D gene is possibly TRBD1 (5 bases). Here the CDR3 DNA reads TGTGCCAGCAGTTCTGAGCAGGGTAGAAACTCCTACGAGCAGTACTTC. Translating gives CASSSEQGRNSYEQYF.